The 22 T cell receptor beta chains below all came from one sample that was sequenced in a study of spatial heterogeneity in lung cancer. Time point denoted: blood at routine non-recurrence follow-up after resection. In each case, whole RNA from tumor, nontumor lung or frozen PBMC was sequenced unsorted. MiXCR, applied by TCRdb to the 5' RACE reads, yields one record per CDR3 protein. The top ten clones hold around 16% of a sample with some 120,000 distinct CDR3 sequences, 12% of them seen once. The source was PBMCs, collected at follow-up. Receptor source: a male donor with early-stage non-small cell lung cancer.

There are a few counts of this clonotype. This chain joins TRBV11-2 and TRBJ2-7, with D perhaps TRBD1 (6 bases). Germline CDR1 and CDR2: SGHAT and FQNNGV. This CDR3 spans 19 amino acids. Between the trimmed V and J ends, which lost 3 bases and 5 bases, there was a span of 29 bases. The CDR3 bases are TGTGCCAGCAGCTTCCCCAAGGGACACGACACGAGGAAGATACACGAGCAGTACTTC. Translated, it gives CASSFPKGHDTRKIHEQYF.

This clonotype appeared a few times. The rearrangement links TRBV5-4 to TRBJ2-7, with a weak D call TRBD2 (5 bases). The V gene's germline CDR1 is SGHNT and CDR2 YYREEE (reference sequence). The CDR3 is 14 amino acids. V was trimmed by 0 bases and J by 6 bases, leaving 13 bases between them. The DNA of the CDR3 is TGTGCCAGCAGCTTGGCGGGGAAACTGGGCGAGCAGTACTTC. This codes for CASSLAGKLGEQYF.

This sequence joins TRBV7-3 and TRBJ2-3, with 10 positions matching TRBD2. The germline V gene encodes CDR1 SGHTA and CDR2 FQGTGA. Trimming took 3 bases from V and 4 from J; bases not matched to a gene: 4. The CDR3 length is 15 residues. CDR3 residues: CASSFVSGGADTQYF. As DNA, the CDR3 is TGTGCCAGCAGCTTTGTCAGCGGGGGGGCAGATACGCAGTATTTT.

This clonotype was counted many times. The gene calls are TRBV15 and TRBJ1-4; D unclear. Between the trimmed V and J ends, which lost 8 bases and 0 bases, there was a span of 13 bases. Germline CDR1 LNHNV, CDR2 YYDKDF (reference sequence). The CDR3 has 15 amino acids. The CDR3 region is CATSRPEATNEKLFF. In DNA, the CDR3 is TGTGCCACCTCTAGGCCTGAGGCAACTAATGAAAAACTGTTTTTT.

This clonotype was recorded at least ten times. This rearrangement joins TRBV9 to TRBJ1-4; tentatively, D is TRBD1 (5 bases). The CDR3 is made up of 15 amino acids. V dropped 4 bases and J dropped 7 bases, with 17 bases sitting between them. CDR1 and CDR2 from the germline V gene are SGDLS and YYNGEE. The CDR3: CASSLSLGRSEKLFF. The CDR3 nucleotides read TGTGCCAGCAGCCTATCTTTGGGACGGAGTGAAAAACTGTTTTTT.

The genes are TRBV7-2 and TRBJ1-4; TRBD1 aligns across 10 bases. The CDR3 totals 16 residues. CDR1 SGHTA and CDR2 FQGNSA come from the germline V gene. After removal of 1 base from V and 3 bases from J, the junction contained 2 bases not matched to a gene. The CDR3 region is CASSLGGQGANEKLFF. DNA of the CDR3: TGTGCCAGCAGCTTAGGCGGACAGGGGGCTAATGAAAAACTGTTTTTT.

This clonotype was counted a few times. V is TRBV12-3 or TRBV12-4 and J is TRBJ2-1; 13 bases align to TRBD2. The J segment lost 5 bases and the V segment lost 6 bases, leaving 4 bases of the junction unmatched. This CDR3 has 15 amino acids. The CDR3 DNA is TGTGCCAGCAGCAAGGGACTAGCGGGGAACAATGAGCAGTTCTTC. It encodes CASSKGLAGNNEQFF.

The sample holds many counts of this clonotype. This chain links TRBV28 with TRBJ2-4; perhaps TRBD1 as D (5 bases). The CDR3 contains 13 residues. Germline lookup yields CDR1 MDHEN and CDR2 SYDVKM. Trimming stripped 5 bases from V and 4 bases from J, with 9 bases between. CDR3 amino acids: CASSQNRKNIQYF. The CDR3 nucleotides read TGTGCCAGCAGTCAAAACAGGAAAAACATTCAGTACTTC.

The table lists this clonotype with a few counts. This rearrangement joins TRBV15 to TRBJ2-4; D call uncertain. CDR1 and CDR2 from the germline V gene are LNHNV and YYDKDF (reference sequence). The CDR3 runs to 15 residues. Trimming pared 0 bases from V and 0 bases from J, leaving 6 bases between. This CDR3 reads CATSRDRVAKNIQYF. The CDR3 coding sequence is TGTGCCACCAGCAGAGATCGGGTAGCCAAAAACATTCAGTACTTC. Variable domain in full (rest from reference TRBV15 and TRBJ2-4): DAMVIQNPRYQVTQFGKPVTLSCSQTLNHNVMYWYQQKSSQAPKLLFHYYDKDFNNEADTPDNFQSRRPNTSFCFLDIRSPGLGDTAMYLCATSRDRVAKNIQYFGAGTRLSVL.

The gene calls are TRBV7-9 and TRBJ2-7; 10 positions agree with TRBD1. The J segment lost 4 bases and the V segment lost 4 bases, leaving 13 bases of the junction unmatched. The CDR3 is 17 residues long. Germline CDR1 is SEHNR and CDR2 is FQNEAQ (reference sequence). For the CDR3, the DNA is TGTGCCAGCAGCTCCAAACGGTGGCGGGACAGGGGATACGAGCAGTACTTC. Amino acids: CASSSKRWRDRGYEQYF.

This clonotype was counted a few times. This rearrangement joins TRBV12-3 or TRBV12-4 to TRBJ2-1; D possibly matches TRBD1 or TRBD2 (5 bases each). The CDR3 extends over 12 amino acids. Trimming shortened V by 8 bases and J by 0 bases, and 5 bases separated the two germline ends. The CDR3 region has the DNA TGTGCCAGCGGGGGCTCCTACAATGAGCAGTTCTTC. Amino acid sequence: CASGGSYNEQFF.

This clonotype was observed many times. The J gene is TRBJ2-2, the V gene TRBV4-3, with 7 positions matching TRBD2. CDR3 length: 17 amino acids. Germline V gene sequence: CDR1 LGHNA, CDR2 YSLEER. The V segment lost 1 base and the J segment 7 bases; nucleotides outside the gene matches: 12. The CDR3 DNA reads TGCGCCAGCAGCCAAGTAGGGACTACTCTCGGGGGCGGGGAGCTGTTTTTT. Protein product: CASSQVGTTLGGGELFF.

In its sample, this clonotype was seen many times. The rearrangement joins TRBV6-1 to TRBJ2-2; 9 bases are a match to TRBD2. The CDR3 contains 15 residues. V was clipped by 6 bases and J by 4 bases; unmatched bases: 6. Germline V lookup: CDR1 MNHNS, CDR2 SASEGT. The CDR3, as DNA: TGTGCCAGCAGCTTAGCGGGGGCTATCACCGGGGAGCTGTTTTTT. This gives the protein CASSLAGAITGELFF.

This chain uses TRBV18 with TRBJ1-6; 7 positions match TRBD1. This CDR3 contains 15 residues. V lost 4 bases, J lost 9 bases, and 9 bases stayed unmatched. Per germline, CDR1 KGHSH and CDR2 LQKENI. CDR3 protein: CASSLGTAGSSPLHF. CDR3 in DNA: TGTGCCAGCTCACTCGGGACAGCAGGGAGTTCACCCCTCCACTTT.

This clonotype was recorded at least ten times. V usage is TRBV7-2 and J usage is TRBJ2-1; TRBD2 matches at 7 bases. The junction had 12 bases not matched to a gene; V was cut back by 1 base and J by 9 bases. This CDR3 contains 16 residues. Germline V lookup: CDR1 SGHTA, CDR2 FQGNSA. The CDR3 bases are TGTGCCAGCAGCTTAGTCGCGGGGAGGGCATCCAGTGAGCAGTTCTTC. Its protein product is CASSLVAGRASSEQFF.

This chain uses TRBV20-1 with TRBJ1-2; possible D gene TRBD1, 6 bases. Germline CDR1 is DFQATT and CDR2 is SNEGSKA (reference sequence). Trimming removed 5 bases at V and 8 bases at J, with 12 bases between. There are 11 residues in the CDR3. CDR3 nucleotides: TGCAGTGCTGAAAGACAGGACGGCTACACCTTC. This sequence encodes CSAERQDGYTF.

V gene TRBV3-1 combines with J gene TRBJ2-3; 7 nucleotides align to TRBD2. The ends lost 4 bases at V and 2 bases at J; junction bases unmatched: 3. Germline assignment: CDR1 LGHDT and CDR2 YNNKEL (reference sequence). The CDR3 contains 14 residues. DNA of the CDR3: TGTGCCAGCAGCCCGGGACTACTCACAGATACGCAGTATTTT. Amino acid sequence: CASSPGLLTDTQYF.

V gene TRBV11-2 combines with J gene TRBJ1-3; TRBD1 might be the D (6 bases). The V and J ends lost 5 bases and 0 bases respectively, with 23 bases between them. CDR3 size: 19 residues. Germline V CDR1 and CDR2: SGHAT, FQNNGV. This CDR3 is CASSQTDRFLSFSGNTIYF. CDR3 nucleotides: TGTGCCAGCAGCCAGACCGACAGGTTCCTATCCTTCTCTGGAAACACCATATATTTT.

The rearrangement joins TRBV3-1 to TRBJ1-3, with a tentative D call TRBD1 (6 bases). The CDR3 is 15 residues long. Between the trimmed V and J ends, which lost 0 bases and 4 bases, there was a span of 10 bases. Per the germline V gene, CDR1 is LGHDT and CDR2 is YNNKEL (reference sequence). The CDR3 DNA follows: TGTGCCAGCAGCCAAGAGGGGGCTTACGGAAACACCATATATTTT. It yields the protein CASSQEGAYGNTIYF.

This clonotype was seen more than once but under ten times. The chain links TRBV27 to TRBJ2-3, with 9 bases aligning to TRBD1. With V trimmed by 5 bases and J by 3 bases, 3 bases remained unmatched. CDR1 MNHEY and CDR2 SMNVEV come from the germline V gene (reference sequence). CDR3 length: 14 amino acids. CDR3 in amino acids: CASSNRGQTDTQYF. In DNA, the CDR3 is TGTGCCAGCAGTAACAGGGGGCAGACAGATACGCAGTATTTT.

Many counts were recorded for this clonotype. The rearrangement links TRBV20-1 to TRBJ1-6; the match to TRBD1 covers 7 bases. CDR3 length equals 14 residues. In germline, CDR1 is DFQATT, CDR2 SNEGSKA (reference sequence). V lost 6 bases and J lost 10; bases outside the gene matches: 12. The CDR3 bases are TGCAGTGCCACATCCACTACAGGGGTATCACCCCTCCACTTT. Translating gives CSATSTTGVSPLHF.

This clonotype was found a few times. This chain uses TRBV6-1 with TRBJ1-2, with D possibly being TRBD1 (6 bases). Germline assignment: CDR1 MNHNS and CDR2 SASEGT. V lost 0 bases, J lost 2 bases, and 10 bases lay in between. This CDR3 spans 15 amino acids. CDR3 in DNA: TGTGCCAGCAGTGAAGCCCATACAGGGAACTATGGCTACACCTTC. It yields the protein CASSEAHTGNYGYTF.